The clone carrying this TCR beta chain was recorded a few times. Its antigen remains unknown. Investigators performed immunoSEQ version v3.0 at survey level. Clones were read by immunoSEQ multiplex PCR, and TCRdb kept only the in-frame ones, dropping some. Among more than 11,000 clones listed, about three quarters were seen once. Germline CDR1 and CDR2: SNHLY and FYNNEI. V was cut by 6 bases and J by 7 bases, with 13 bases left in between. This CDR3 is built from 13 residues. The record originates from a study of long-term antiretroviral therapy in people with HIV. Whole-study results and caveats: The data indicate that diversity increased after ART but remained below transplant donor controls. The clones with expansion before ART were dominant in the repertoire at all time points. Blood, drawn from the mid-2000s to the late 2010s, may reflect older ART regimens.

The gene calls are TRBV2 and TRBJ1-5; the D gene is possibly TRBD1 (5 bases). Sequencing was performed on unsorted PBMCs, taken 1.3 years before starting antiretroviral therapy. The TCR sequence derives from a man aged 35 to 55 with HIV. Here the CDR3 reads CASRRSGLQPQHF. CDR3 DNA sequence: TGTGCCAGCAGGAGGTCAGGGTTACAGCCCCAGCATTTT.